The rows below give T cell receptor beta chains drawn from one sample of a study of response to subunit inactivated influenza vaccine. TCRdb re-analysed the RT-PCR reads in MiXCR, keeping a single row per CDR3 protein. The sample includes fewer than 650,000 distinct CDR3 sequences, 10% to 15% seen only once; the top ten take around 14%. Sequencing was performed on PBMCs from blood, taken 45 days after vaccination. The source is a man between 50 and 59 years old who received an inactivated influenza vaccine. Each CDR3 is given with its conserved first and last residue. Each record gives: V gene, clone size, D gene, J gene, CDR3 length, CDR3 DNA, CDR3 protein. A D gene is named only where the DNA matches it firmly. For some rows the clone size is stated as once, few or many, or as a class when expanded; others skip it.

>TRBV12-3/TRBV12-4|few|TRBD2|TRBJ2-7|16
TGTGCCAGCAGTTCGGACCTAGCGGGAGGCCTATACGAGCAGTACTTC
CASSSDLAGGLYEQYF
>TRBV5-1|.|.|TRBJ1-2|15
TGCGCCAGCAGCTTGGGACAGCTGGCAGAATATGGCTACACCTTC
CASSLGQLAEYGYTF
>TRBV25-1|few|.|TRBJ2-5|16
TGTGCCAGCAGTGTAAATGATATTGCGGTTGTGGGGACCCAGTACTTC
CASSVNDIAVVGTQYF
>TRBV5-1|.|.|TRBJ2-2|14
TGCGCCAGCAGCTTTGAACTTTACACCGGGGAGCTGTTTTTT
CASSFELYTGELFF
>TRBV19|few|TRBD2|TRBJ2-1|17
TGTGCCAGTAGTATTACTACTAGCGGGACCTCCTACAATGAGCAGTTCTTC
CASSITTSGTSYNEQFF
>TRBV10-3|few|TRBD2|TRBJ2-3|16
TGTGCCATCAGTGAGAGGCTAGCGGGGGACACAGATACGCAGTATTTT
CAISERLAGDTDTQYF
>TRBV5-1|few|TRBD2|TRBJ2-4|15
TGCGCCAGCAGCTTGGCAGCGGGGGCCGAAAACATTCAGTACTTC
CASSLAAGAENIQYF
>TRBV3-1|few|.|TRBJ1-2|15
TGTGCCAGCAGCCAAGATAGTGTGGGGTCCTATGGCTACACCTTC
CASSQDSVGSYGYTF
>TRBV4-3|.|.|TRBJ2-5|14
TGCGCCAGCAGCCAAGATAGCCTAGCAGAGACCCAGTACTTC
CASSQDSLAETQYF
>TRBV11-2|.|.|TRBJ2-3|15
TGTGCCAGCAGCTTAGGGGGGTGGGAGCTAGATACGCAGTATTTT
CASSLGGWELDTQYF
>TRBV28|few|.|TRBJ1-2|15
TGTGCCAGCAGTTTTAACCCCCTGAGGGTCTATGGCTACACCTTC
CASSFNPLRVYGYTF
>TRBV28|many|TRBD1|TRBJ2-7|15
TGTGCCAGCAGTTTATTGACAGGGGAGGATTACGAGCAGTACTTC
CASSLLTGEDYEQYF
>TRBV15|many|.|TRBJ2-2|14
TGTGCCACCAGCAGGGCTTCGAGCACCGGGGAGCTGTTTTTT
CATSRASSTGELFF
>TRBV20-1|few|.|TRBJ2-3|12
TGCAGTTCGCTTGGGGGTCGGGATACGCAGTATTTT
CSSLGGRDTQYF
>TRBV5-1|.|TRBD1|TRBJ1-2|12
TGCGCCAGCAGCATCGACAGGGCCGGCTACACCTTC
CASSIDRAGYTF
>TRBV20-1|.|TRBD2|TRBJ2-7|12
TGCAGTGCCGGGGGACTAGCTGGCGAGCAGTACTTC
CSAGGLAGEQYF
>TRBV4-1|.|.|TRBJ2-5|15
TGCGCCAGCAGCCAATCCCCGAGACAGGAAGAGACCCAGTACTTC
CASSQSPRQEETQYF
>TRBV4-3|few|.|TRBJ2-2|14
TGCGCCAGCAGCCCCGCATTTAGGTCCGGGGAGCTGTTTTTT
CASSPAFRSGELFF
>TRBV12-3/TRBV12-4|.|.|TRBJ2-3|16
TGTGCCAGCAGTTCAAGGGCAGTTTTCTTCACAGATACGCAGTATTTT
CASSSRAVFFTDTQYF
>TRBV6-5|.|TRBD2|TRBJ2-1|17
TGTGCCAGCAGTTACGGGGCTAGCGGGAGTCGTTCCAATGAGCAGTTCTTC
CASSYGASGSRSNEQFF
>TRBV5-1|many|.|TRBJ2-2|16
TGCGCCAGCAGCTTGTATGCGGCCCCGAACACCGGGGAGCTGTTTTTT
CASSLYAAPNTGELFF
>TRBV3-1|.|TRBD1|TRBJ2-6|17
TGTGCCAGCAGCCCCGGGACAGGTCCTAGAGGGGCCAACGTCCTGACTTTC
CASSPGTGPRGANVLTF
>TRBV24-1|many|TRBD2|TRBJ2-5|17
TGTGCCACCAGTGACCCCGGACTAGCGGGAGGGCGAGAGACCCAGTACTTC
CATSDPGLAGGRETQYF
>TRBV5-1|.|.|TRBJ2-7|13
TGCGCCAGTAGTACGACACGGAGGTACGAGCAGTACTTC
CASSTTRRYEQYF
>TRBV4-3|.|.|TRBJ2-1|15
TGCGCCAGCAGCCAAGCACTGGATGGTTACAATGAGCAGTTCTTC
CASSQALDGYNEQFF
>TRBV12-3/TRBV12-4|.|.|TRBJ2-1|14
TGTGCCAGCAGTCATCGTGGAGCTTACAATGAGCAGTTCTTC
CASSHRGAYNEQFF
>TRBV20-1|few|TRBD1|TRBJ2-7|13
TGCAGTGCTAGAGCACAGGGGATCAACGAGCAGTACTTC
CSARAQGINEQYF
>TRBV5-1|.|.|TRBJ2-5|17
TGCGCCAGCAGCTTGCAAGGAGTCAACCCTTACCAAGAGACCCAGTACTTC
CASSLQGVNPYQETQYF
>TRBV6-2/TRBV6-3|.|.|TRBJ1-5|15
TGTGCCAGCAGTTACGTGGGGATAGGCAATCAGCCCCAGCATTTT
CASSYVGIGNQPQHF
>TRBV20-1|many|TRBD2|TRBJ2-1|14
TGCAGTGTTTTTAGCGGGGCCTCTTACAATGAGCAGTTCTTC
CSVFSGASYNEQFF
>TRBV7-2|few|.|TRBJ2-7|12
TGTGCCAGCAGCTTACAGACCTACGAGCAGTACTTC
CASSLQTYEQYF
>TRBV20-1|many|.|TRBJ2-7|13
TGCAGTGCTGTGGGGCCGAATCCCTACGAGCAGTACTTC
CSAVGPNPYEQYF
>TRBV19|.|TRBD1|TRBJ2-4|16
TGTGCCAGTAGCCATAGACAGGGTCCGGTGGGGGACATTCAGTACTTC
CASSHRQGPVGDIQYF
>TRBV7-2|.|.|TRBJ1-6|17
TGTGCCAGCAGCGGGCGGGCCTTTAGCTCCTATAATTCACCCCTCCACTTT
CASSGRAFSSYNSPLHF
>TRBV9|.|.|TRBJ2-2|15
TGTGCCAGCAGCCCCCAAGGGGTTCCGACCGGGGAGCTGTTTTTT
CASSPQGVPTGELFF
>TRBV20-1|many|TRBD2|TRBJ2-3|17
TGCAGTGCTAGTAGCCGCGGGGGGGCCTATTCCACAGATACGCAGTATTTT
CSASSRGGAYSTDTQYF
>TRBV5-5|.|TRBD1|TRBJ1-2|14
TGTGCCAGCAGCTTACAAACAGGGGCTTATGGCTACACCTTC
CASSLQTGAYGYTF
>TRBV4-2|many|TRBD1|TRBJ1-4|16
TGTGCCAGCAGCCATTACGGACAGGGGGCTAATGAAAAACTGTTTTTT
CASSHYGQGANEKLFF
>TRBV29-1|.|TRBD1|TRBJ1-1|13
TGCAGCGTCTTAAGGACAGGGGGCACTGAAGCTTTCTTT
CSVLRTGGTEAFF
>TRBV4-3|few|.|TRBJ1-1|14
TGCGCCAGCAGCACCCGATTGGCTGACACTGAAGCTTTCTTT
CASSTRLADTEAFF
>TRBV9|many|.|TRBJ1-1|11
TGTGCCAGCAGCGAGGGCACTGAAGCTTTCTTT
CASSEGTEAFF
>TRBV10-2|few|TRBD2|TRBJ2-1|13
TGCGCCAGTTTAAAGGGACTAGACCGGGAGCAGTTCTTC
CASLKGLDREQFF
>TRBV7-2|.|.|TRBJ2-1|12
TGTGCCAGCAGCCTCCGACGGAATGAGCAGTTCTTC
CASSLRRNEQFF
>TRBV20-1|few|TRBD2|TRBJ2-2|17
TGCAGTGCCAGCTTAGCGGGAGGGATCTCGGGGACCGGGGAGCTGTTTTTT
CSASLAGGISGTGELFF
>TRBV5-1|few|TRBD1|TRBJ2-1|14
TGCGCCAGCAGCTTAAAACAGGGGACAAATGAGCAGTTCTTC
CASSLKQGTNEQFF
>TRBV5-1|few|TRBD1|TRBJ2-7|12
TGCGCCAGCAGCTTCACAGGGGTTGGGCAGTACTTC
CASSFTGVGQYF
>TRBV5-5|.|.|TRBJ2-2|15
TGTGCCAGCAGCTTGTGGCAGATTAACACCGGGGAGCTGTTTTTT
CASSLWQINTGELFF
>TRBV12-3/TRBV12-4|few|.|TRBJ1-2|14
TGTGCCAGCAGCCCCTCACACGGTCTAGGAAGCTACACCTTC
CASSPSHGLGSYTF
>TRBV4-3|few|.|TRBJ2-7|13
TGCGCCAGCAGCCGAAGTACTTATTACGAGCAGTACTTC
CASSRSTYYEQYF
>TRBV9|.|.|TRBJ2-2|15
TGTGCCAGCAGCGTAGGAGGGGCGTGGACCGGGGAGCTGTTTTTT
CASSVGGAWTGELFF
>TRBV5-4|many|.|TRBJ2-3|15
TGTGCCAGCAGCTTGGGGTCATATGGCACAGATACGCAGTATTTT
CASSLGSYGTDTQYF
>TRBV20-1|.|.|TRBJ2-7|12
TGCAGTGCTAAGGGACCGCCCTACGAGCAGTACTTC
CSAKGPPYEQYF
>TRBV4-3|.|.|TRBJ1-3|16
TGCGCCAGCAGCCAAGAGGTATCACGCTCTGGAAACACCATATATTTT
CASSQEVSRSGNTIYF
>TRBV6-5|.|TRBD1|TRBJ2-1|17
TGTGCCAGCAGTAACCAACAGGGGTTAAGCTCCTACAATGAGCAGTTCTTC
CASSNQQGLSSYNEQFF
>TRBV20-1|few|.|TRBJ1-1|14
TGCAGTGCTAGAGGTGGACACTTGAACACTGAAGCTTTCTTT
CSARGGHLNTEAFF
>TRBV7-2|many|TRBD1|TRBJ2-3|15
TGTGCCAGCAGCCTCGGGACAGGGCTTACAGATACGCAGTATTTT
CASSLGTGLTDTQYF
>TRBV7-2|many|.|TRBJ2-1|15
TGTGCCAGCAGCTTATATCGCAGCTCCTACAATGAGCAGTTCTTC
CASSLYRSSYNEQFF
>TRBV24-1|few|.|TRBJ2-1|17
TGTGCCACCAGTGCCCAGTTTACAGGGAGCTCCTACAATGAGCAGTTCTTC
CATSAQFTGSSYNEQFF
>TRBV6-5|few|.|TRBJ2-3|14
TGTGCCAGCAGTTCCCTCACCCGGGGAGATACGCAGTATTTT
CASSSLTRGDTQYF